This TCR beta chain comes out of a study of T cells in Graves' hyperthyroidism and ophthalmopathy. Study-level results: The model made its ophthalmopathy prediction, and onset followed a median approximately 6 months later.

This CDR3 is built from 17 residues. Exclusions: uncontrolled infection, other autoimmune disease, pregnancy, lactation. Diagnoses were established using clinical symptoms, serum thyroxine and TRAb, thyroid ultrasound and orbital computed tomography. Any symptoms of ophthalmopathy came after the first hyperthyroidism diagnosis, from which the blood sample dates. This clonotype turned up a few times. Its antigen is not known. A read error may produce the germline difference seen at one junction end. The TCR beta CDR3 regions underwent amplification using RNA transcripts as the source. HTBI primers were used for first-round RT-PCR of the TCR CDR3. TCRdb itself ran the multiplex PCR reads through MiXCR, one entry per CDR3 protein. The table records over 700,000 distinct CDR3 sequences, about 17% of them present only once.

What was sequenced was blood. V gene TRBV12-3 or TRBV12-4 combines with J gene TRBJ1-3, with 7 positions matching TRBD1. This TCR was sampled from a woman aged 45-59 years with Graves' hyperthyroidism that later progressed to Graves' ophthalmopathy. As DNA, the CDR3 is TGTGCCAGCAGTCGATCGGGACAGAGCCTCTCTGGAAACACCACATATTTT. It is translated as CASSRSGQSLSGNTTYF.